This T cell receptor (beta chain) came from a study of shared clonotypes between healthy human individuals. The V and J ends lost 6 bases and 3 bases, in that order; junction bases with no gene match: 7. Germline V gene data show CDR1 as MDHEN and CDR2 as SYDVKM. The CDR3 consists of 15 residues. All the donors were Caucasian adults who lived in Nashville, Tennessee. Both subsets, CD45RA+ naive and CD45RA-negative memory, were split from the CD4+ cells. Measured with immunoSEQ multiplex PCR; TCRdb has only the in-frame clones, and not every one. The sample records a few million clones, around 92% being singletons.

Sequencing was carried out using naive CD4+ T cells from PBMCs. The subset is: CD45RA+ positively selected. The J gene is TRBJ2-2, the V gene TRBV28; 7 bases line up with TRBD1. The TCR was taken from a young man in good health. Some clones in this sample may be carry-over from other donors' samples. The CDR3 sequence is CASSLQGYDTGELFF. The CDR3, as DNA: TGTGCCAGCAGCTTACAGGGGTACGACACCGGGGAGCTGTTTTTT.